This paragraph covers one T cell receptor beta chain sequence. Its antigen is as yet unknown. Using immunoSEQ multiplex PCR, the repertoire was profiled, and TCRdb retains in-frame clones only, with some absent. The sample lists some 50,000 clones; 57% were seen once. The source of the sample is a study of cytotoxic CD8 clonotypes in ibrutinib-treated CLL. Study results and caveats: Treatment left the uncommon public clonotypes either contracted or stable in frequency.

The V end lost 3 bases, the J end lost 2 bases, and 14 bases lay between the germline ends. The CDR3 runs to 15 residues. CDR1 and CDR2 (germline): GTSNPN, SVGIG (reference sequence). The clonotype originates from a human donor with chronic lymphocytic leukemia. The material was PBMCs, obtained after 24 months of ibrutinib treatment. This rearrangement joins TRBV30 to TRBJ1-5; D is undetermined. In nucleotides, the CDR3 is TGTGCCTGGAGCCCCTCATATAGGGGCAATCAGCCCCAGCATTTT. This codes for CAWSPSYRGNQPQHF.